A single sample is the source of the 15 T cell receptor beta chains below, sequenced in a study of tumor and adjacent non-tumor tissue in lung cancer listed by TCRdb under 2018. Libraries came from multiplex PCR. TCRdb lists the instrument as Illumina HiSeq 2500. TCRbeta libraries were constructed through three rounds of nested PCR with primers (Table S4) according to protocols adapted from ARM-PCR. Through fastp at Q25 and MiXCR, TCRdb rebuilt clones from the public reads, retaining in-frame beta chains. Records with the same CDR3 protein are collapsed into one entry carrying the most frequent genes and DNA. Across this sample there are under 150,000 distinct CDR3 sequences, with approximately 70% seen only once. Of the sample, about 20% falls within the top ten clones. RNA was extracted from bulk unsorted tissue and checked for quality with a NanoDrop ND-1000 and an Agilent 2100. Sequencing input: lung tumor tissue. The receptor set was obtained from a man aged 60-69 years with small cell lung cancer.

This clonotype showed up many times. The chain uses TRBV11-3 and TRBJ2-1; D call uncertain. Germline V gene data show CDR1 as SGHNT and CDR2 as YENEEA. This CDR3 is built from 11 residues. Deletions cut 6 bases from V and 4 bases from J, with 4 bases between. This chain's CDR3 is CASSFYNEQFF. DNA of the CDR3: TGTGCCAGCAGTTTTTACAATGAGCAGTTCTTC. Full variable domain (outside the CDR3, taken from reference TRBV11-3 and TRBJ2-1): EAGVVQSPRYKIIEKKQPVAFWCNPISGHNTLYWYLQNLGQGPELLIRYENEEAVDDSQLPKDRFSAERLKGVDSTLKIQPAELGDSAVYLCASSFYNEQFFGPGTRLTVL.

With respect to this clonotype: Here the CDR3 omits its conserved ending phenylalanine or tryptophan, so a read error is the likely source. This chain connects TRBV6-5 to TRBJ2-1; 14 positions match TRBD2. Germline values: CDR1 MNHEY, CDR2 SVGAGI. Trimming cost V 4 bases and J 10 bases; bases outside gene matches: 12. The CDR3 totals 17 residues. CDR3 nucleotide sequence: TGTGCCAGCAGTTCGGGACTAGCGGGAGCCGGGTGGGAGGAGCAGTTCTCC. This encodes CASSSGLAGAGWEEQFS.

In regard to this clonotype: This may be a read error: a much more frequent sequence differs by one nucleotide. The chain employs TRBV6-2 or TRBV6-3 and TRBJ2-1, with D perhaps TRBD2 (5 bases). The CDR3 contains 12 residues. In germline, CDR1 is MNHEY, CDR2 SVGEGT. The DNA of the CDR3 is TGTGGCAGCAGAGGGCCGTACAATGAGCAGTTCTTC. It codes for CGSRGPYNEQFF.

The rearrangement links TRBV20-1 to TRBJ2-3; D might be TRBD1 or TRBD2, each matching 6 bases. Per the germline V gene, CDR1 is DFQATT and CDR2 is SNEGSKA (reference sequence). Trimming left V 3 bases short and J 0 bases short, with 13 bases between. There are 15 residues in the CDR3. The CDR3 nucleotides read TGCAGTGCTAGTGACGGGGGCCTAAGCACAGATACGCAGTATTTT. This sequence encodes CSASDGGLSTDTQYF.

In this sample, this clonotype turned up many times. This chain joins TRBV28 and TRBJ2-3; D may be TRBD1 or TRBD2 (5 bases each). Germline V gene sequence: CDR1 MDHEN, CDR2 SYDVKM. Between the trimmed V and J ends, which lost 5 bases and 1 base, there was a span of 7 bases. This CDR3 is built from 13 residues. The CDR3 is CASSRDGTDTQYF. CDR3 bases: TGTGCCAGCAGTCGGGACGGCACAGATACGCAGTATTTT.

The rearrangement joins TRBV20-1 to TRBJ2-1; 11 nucleotides align to TRBD2. The CDR3 length is 13 residues. The germline CDR1 and CDR2 sequences are DFQATT and SNEGSKA (reference sequence). Trimming took 6 bases from V and 9 from J; bases not matched to a gene: 7. The chain's CDR3 is CSAIAGGWGEQFF. The CDR3 region has the DNA TGCAGTGCGATAGCGGGAGGGTGGGGTGAGCAGTTCTTC.

This clonotype showed up many times. This chain joins TRBV20-1 and TRBJ1-6; D unclear. Germline CDR1 DFQATT, CDR2 SNEGSKA (reference sequence). Trimming left V 0 bases short and J 9 bases short, with 15 bases between. The CDR3 length is 15 residues. CDR3 loop: CSARDPAAESSPLHF. The CDR3 nucleotides read TGCAGTGCTAGAGATCCGGCAGCGGAATCTTCACCCCTCCACTTT.

The chain uses TRBV29-1 and TRBJ2-2; D may match TRBD1 or TRBD2 (6 bases each). V was shortened by 7 bases and J by 5 bases, with 17 bases between the two germline ends. Germline CDR1 reads SQVTM; CDR2 reads ANQGSEA. This CDR3 spans 14 amino acids. CDR3 coding DNA: TGCAGCGCCCGAGGGGGGTCGGATACCGGGGAGCTGTTTTTT. Translation: CSARGGSDTGELFF.

As for this clonotype: Just one base apart from a much larger clone, this may be a read error. The CDR3 loop is CSVLPANEQFF. CDR3 DNA: TGCAGCGTGCTGCCGGCCAATGAGCAGTTCTTC. The chain employs TRBV29-1 and TRBJ2-1; D remains ambiguous. Germline V gene lookup returns CDR1 SQVTM and CDR2 ANQGSEA. V shed 6 bases and J shed 6 bases, with 9 bases lying between them. The CDR3 runs 11 residues.

In its sample, this clonotype was seen many times. The chain combines TRBV11-3 with TRBJ2-2, with D uncertain. This CDR3 contains 11 residues. CDR1 is SGHNT and CDR2 is YENEEA in the germline V gene. Trimming pared 0 bases from V and 8 bases from J, leaving 1 base between. The CDR3 is CASSLEGELFF. The CDR3 bases are TGTGCCAGCAGCTTAGAAGGGGAGCTGTTTTTT.

On this clonotype: One junction end disagrees with the germline gene, perhaps due to a read error. The rearrangement uses TRBV15 and TRBJ2-7, with D tentatively TRBD1 (6 bases). The length of the CDR3 is 13 residues. CDR1 is LNHNV and CDR2 is YYDKDF in the germline V gene (reference sequence). The CDR3 region is CATSSGQSYEQYF. CDR3 nucleotides: TGTGCCACTAGCAGCGGACAGTCCTACGAGCAGTACTTC.

Remarks on this clonotype: This sequence may be a read error, since a much larger clone differs from it by one base. This sequence joins TRBV6-1 and TRBJ1-5; possible D gene TRBD1, 6 bases. The CDR3 has 17 amino acids. Trimming removed 2 bases at V and 3 bases at J, with 17 bases between. Germline V gives CDR1 MNHNS, CDR2 SASEGT. CDR3 loop: CASSENYRDGINQPQHF. Here the CDR3 DNA reads TGTGCCAGCAGTGAAAATTACAGGGATGGGATCAATCAGCCCCAGCATTTT.

The V gene is TRBV28, the J gene TRBJ2-7; D is possibly TRBD1 (5 bases). V was clipped by 1 base and J by 3 bases, with 16 bases between them. The CDR3 length is 16 residues. Germline CDR1 and CDR2: MDHEN and SYDVKM. Here the CDR3 reads CASSLYGQGGLYEQYF. The CDR3 DNA reads as TGTGCCAGCAGTTTATACGGGCAGGGTGGTCTCTACGAGCAGTACTTC. The variable domain in full, with the rest retrieved from reference TRBV28 and TRBJ2-7, is DVKVTQSSRYLVKRTGEKVFLECVQDMDHENMFWYRQDPGLGLRLIYFSYDVKMKEKGDIPEGYSVSREKKERFSLILESASTNQTSMYLCASSLYGQGGLYEQYFGPGTRLTVT.

This clonotype was found many times. The gene calls are TRBV6-2 or TRBV6-3 and TRBJ2-5; 7 bases map to TRBD2. This CDR3 is 17 amino acids long. Germline loops: CDR1 MNHEY, CDR2 SVGEGT. The V segment lost 6 bases and the J segment 3 bases; nucleotides outside the gene matches: 16. The CDR3 region is CASRLHGTIEGKETQYF. The DNA of the CDR3 is TGTGCCAGCAGACTTCACGGGACTATAGAGGGAAAAGAGACCCAGTACTTC.

About this clonotype: Given a much more abundant clone one base away, this may be a read error. The chain has TRBV5-4 and TRBJ2-7, with 11 bases identical to TRBD2. CDR1 is SGHNT and CDR2 is YYREEE in the germline V gene (reference sequence). The CDR3 sequence is 15 residues long. CDR3 sequence reads: CASSLSGTSGYEQCF. The CDR3 DNA is TGTGCCAGCAGCTTATCCGGGACTAGCGGATACGAGCAGTGCTTC.